This T cell receptor beta chain stems from a study of blood T cell repertoires in COVID-19. In the study overall: COVID-19 samples from acute and convalescent phases originated in the United States, Italy and Spain. PBMCs, B-cell-depleted T cells, or T cells were the source of the cDNA or gDNA that made up the material.

Produced via immunoSEQ multiplex PCR; TCRdb's table is partial and in-frame only. Of a few hundred thousand clones detected, roughly 83% appear once; the ten largest clones hold approximately 1.5%. V shed 3 bases and J 4 bases; nucleotides not matched to a gene: 7. Germline CDR1 is SGHKS and CDR2 is YYEKEE (reference sequence). The CDR3 has 15 residues. Sequencing input: peripheral blood. This chain connects TRBV5-5 to TRBJ1-1; TRBD1 matches 9 bases. This receptor was identified in a woman aged 45-60 years with acute or convalescent COVID-19. CDR3 in DNA: TGTGCCAGCAGCTCACTCAAGACAGGGGGCACTGAAGCTTTCTTT. Residues: CASSSLKTGGTEAFF.